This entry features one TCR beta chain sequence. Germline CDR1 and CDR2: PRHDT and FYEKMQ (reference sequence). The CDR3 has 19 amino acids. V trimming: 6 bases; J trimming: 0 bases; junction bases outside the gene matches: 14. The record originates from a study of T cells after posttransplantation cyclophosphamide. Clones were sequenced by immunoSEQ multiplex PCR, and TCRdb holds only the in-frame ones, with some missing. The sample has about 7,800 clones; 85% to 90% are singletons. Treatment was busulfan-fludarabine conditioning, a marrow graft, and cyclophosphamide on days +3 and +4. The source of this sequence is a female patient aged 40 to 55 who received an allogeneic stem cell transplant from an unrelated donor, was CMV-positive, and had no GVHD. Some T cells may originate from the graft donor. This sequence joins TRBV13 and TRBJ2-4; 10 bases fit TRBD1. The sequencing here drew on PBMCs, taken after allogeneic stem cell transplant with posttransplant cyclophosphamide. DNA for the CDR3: TGTGCCAGCAGAAAAGTTTGGGACAGGGGATCCGGAGCCAAAAACATTCAGTACTTC. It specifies CASRKVWDRGSGAKNIQYF.